This TCR beta chain was captured by sequencing in a study of blood T cell repertoires in COVID-19. Study details: Both acute and convalescent COVID-19 samples were obtained from the United States, Italy and Spain. Nucleic acid was either cDNA or gDNA, and it came from T cells, B-cell-depleted T cells, or PBMCs.

In the original workflow: It was from reference gene primer amplification that nucleated cell counts were estimated. Generated by immunoSEQ multiplex PCR, the TCRdb table keeps only in-frame clones and is missing some. V and J calls and clone size follow that table, whereas D and trimming were derived from the DNA. The sample consists of roughly 280,000 clones, around four fifths of them appearing once. CDR1 is MNHEY, CDR2 SVGAGI, per germline. The CDR3 covers 14 residues. V shed 6 bases, J shed 5 bases, and the junction held 8 bases outside the gene matches. This chain connects TRBV6-5 to TRBJ2-7; TRBD1 agrees at 9 bases. Sequencing was done on a sample of peripheral blood. The source is a man between 60 and 75 years old who had recovered from COVID-19. CDR3 in DNA: TGTGCCAGCAGAACCGGGACAGGGAGTAACGAGCAGTACTTC. Protein product: CASRTGTGSNEQYF.